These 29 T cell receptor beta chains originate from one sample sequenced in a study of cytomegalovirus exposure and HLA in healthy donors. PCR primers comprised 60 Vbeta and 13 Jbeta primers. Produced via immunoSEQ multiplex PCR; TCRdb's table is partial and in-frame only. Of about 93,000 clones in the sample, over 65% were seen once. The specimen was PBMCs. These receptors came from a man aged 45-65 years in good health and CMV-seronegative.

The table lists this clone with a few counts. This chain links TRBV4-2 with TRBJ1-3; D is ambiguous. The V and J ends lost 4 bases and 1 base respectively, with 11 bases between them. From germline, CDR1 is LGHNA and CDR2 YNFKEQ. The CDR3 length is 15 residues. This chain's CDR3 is CASSLSSGSGNTIYF. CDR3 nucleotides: TGTGCCAGCAGCCTGTCGTCAGGATCTGGAAACACCATATATTTT.

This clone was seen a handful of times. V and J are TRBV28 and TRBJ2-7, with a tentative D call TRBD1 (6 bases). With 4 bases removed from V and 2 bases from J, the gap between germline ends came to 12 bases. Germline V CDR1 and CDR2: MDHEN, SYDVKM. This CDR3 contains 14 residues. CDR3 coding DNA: TGTGCCAGCAGTTCCCAGGGGTACCCCTACGAGCAGTACTTC. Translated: CASSSQGYPYEQYF.

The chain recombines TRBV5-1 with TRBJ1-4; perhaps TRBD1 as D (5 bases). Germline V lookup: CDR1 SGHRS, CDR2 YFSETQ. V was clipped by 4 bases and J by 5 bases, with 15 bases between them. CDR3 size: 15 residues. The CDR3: CASSGEGRWNEKLFF. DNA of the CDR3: TGCGCCAGCAGCGGGGAGGGACGGTGGAATGAAAAACTGTTTTTT. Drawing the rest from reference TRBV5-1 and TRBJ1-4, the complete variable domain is KAGVTQTPRYLIKTRGQQVTLSCSPISGHRSVSWYQQTPGQGLQFLFEYFSETQRNKGNFPGRFSGRQFSNSRSEMNVSTLELGDSALYLCASSGEGRWNEKLFFGSGTQLSVL.

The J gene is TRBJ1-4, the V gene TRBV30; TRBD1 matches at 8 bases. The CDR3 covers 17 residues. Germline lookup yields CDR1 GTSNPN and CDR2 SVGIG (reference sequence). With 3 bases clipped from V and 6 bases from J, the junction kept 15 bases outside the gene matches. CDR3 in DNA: TGTGCCTGGAGCCCCAGGACAGGGACGCGTAGGGATGAAAAACTGTTTTTT. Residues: CAWSPRTGTRRDEKLFF.

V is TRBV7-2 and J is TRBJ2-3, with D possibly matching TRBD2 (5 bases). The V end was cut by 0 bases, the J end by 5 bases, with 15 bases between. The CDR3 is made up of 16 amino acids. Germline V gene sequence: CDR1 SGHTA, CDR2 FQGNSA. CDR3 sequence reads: CASSLAGATAGDTQYF. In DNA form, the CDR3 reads TGTGCCAGCAGCTTAGCGGGAGCGACGGCAGGAGATACGCAGTATTTT.

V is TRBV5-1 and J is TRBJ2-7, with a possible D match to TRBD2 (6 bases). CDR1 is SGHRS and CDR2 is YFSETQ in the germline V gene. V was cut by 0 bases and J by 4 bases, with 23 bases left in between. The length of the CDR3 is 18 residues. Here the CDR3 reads CASSLEWQGGSSGYEQYF. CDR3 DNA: TGCGCCAGCAGCTTGGAATGGCAGGGAGGATCCTCGGGGTACGAGCAGTACTTC.

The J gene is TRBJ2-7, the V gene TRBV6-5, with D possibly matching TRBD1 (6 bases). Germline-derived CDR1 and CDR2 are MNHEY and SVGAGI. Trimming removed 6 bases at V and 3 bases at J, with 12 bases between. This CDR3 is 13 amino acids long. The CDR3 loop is CASRPLDSYEQYF. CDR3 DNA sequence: TGTGCCAGCAGACCCCTGGACAGCTACGAGCAGTACTTC.

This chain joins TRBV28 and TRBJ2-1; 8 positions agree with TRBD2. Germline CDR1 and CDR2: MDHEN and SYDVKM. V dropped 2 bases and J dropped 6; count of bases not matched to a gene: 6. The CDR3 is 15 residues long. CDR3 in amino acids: CASSLMTSARNEQFF. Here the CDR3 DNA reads TGTGCCAGCAGTTTAATGACTAGCGCTCGCAATGAGCAGTTCTTC.

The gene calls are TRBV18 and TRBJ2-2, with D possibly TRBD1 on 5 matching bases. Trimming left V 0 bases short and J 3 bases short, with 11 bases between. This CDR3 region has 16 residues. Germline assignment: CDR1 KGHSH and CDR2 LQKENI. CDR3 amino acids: CASSPPGSRDTGELFF. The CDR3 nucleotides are TGTGCCAGCTCACCACCAGGTAGCAGGGACACCGGGGAGCTGTTTTTT.

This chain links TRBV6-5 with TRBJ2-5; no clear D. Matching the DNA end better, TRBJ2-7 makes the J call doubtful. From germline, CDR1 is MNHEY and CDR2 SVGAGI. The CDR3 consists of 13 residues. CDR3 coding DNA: TGTGCCAGCAGTTACTCATCACCTTCCGAGCAGTACTTC. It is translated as CASSYSSPSEQYF.

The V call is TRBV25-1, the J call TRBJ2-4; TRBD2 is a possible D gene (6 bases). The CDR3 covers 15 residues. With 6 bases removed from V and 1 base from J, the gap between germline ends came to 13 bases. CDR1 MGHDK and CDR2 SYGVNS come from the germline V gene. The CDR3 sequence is CASSPGGAAKNIQYF. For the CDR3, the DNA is TGTGCCAGCAGCCCCGGCGGGGCGGCCAAAAACATTCAGTACTTC.

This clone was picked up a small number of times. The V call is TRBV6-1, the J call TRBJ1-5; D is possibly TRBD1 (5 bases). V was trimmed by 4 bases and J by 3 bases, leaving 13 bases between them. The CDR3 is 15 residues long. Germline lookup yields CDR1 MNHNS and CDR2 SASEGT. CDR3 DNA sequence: TGTGCCAGCAGTGCATGGACAACCTACAATCAGCCCCAGCATTTT. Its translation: CASSAWTTYNQPQHF.

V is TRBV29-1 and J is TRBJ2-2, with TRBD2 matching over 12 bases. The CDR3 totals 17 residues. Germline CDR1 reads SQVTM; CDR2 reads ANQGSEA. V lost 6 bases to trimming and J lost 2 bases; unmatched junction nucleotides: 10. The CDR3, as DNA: TGCAGCGTGGGGTTGGCTAGCGGGAGGGCCAACACCGGGGAGCTGTTTTTT. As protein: CSVGLASGRANTGELFF.

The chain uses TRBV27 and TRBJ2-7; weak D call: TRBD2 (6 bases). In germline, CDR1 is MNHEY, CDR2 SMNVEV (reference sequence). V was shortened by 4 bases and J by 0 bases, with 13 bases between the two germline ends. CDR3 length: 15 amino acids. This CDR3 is CASSSGLGGSYEQYF. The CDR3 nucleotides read TGTGCCAGCAGTTCCGGCCTCGGGGGCTCCTACGAGCAGTACTTC.

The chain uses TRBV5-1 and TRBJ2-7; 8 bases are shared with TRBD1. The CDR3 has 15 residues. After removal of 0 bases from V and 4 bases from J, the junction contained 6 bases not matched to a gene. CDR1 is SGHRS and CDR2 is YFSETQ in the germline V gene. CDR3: CASSLGQGAAYEQYF. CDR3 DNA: TGCGCCAGCAGCTTGGGGCAGGGGGCAGCGTACGAGCAGTACTTC.

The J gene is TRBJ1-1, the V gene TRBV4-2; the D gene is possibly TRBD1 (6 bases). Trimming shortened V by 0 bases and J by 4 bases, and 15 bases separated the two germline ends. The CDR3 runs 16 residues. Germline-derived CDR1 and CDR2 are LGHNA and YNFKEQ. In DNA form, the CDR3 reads TGTGCCAGCAGCCAAGATCCAAAAAGGGGGAGCACTGAAGCTTTCTTT. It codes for CASSQDPKRGSTEAFF.

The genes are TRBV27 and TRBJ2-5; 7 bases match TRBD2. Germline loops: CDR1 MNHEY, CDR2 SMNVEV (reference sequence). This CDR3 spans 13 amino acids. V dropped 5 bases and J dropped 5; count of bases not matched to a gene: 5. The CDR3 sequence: CASSGLGGETQYF. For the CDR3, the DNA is TGTGCCAGCAGTGGACTAGGTGGGGAGACCCAGTACTTC.

Here the CDR3 reads CASSPLTGSSSGNTIYF. The CDR3 DNA sequence: TGTGCCAGCTCACCACTGACAGGGTCCTCCTCTGGAAACACCATATATTTT. This chain uses TRBV18 with TRBJ1-3, with 7 bases aligning to TRBD1. With V trimmed by 1 base and J by 0 bases, 6 bases remained unmatched. The length of the CDR3 is 17 residues. The germline CDR1 and CDR2 sequences are KGHSH and LQKENI.

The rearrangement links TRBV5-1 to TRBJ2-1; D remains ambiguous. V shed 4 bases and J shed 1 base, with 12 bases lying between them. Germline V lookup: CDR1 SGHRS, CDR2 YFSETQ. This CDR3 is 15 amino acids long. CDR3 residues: CASSADPSSYNEQFF. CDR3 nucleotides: TGCGCCAGCAGCGCGGATCCCTCTTCCTACAATGAGCAGTTCTTC.

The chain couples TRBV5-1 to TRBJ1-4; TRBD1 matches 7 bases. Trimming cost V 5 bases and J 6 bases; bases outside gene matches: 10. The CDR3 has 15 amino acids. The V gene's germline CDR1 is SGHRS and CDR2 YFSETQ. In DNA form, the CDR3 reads TGCGCCAGCAGGATTTCGACAGGGATGGATGAAAAACTGTTTTTT. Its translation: CASRISTGMDEKLFF.

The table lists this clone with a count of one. The CDR3 region is CASSLRFGDTQYF. In DNA form, the CDR3 reads TGTGCCAGCAGCCTGCGCTTCGGGGATACGCAGTATTTT. The rearrangement joins TRBV4-2 to TRBJ2-3; D gene ambiguous. This CDR3 comprises 13 residues. Germline values: CDR1 LGHNA, CDR2 YNFKEQ. The V gene lost 4 bases and the J gene lost 6 bases, with 11 bases spanning the gap.

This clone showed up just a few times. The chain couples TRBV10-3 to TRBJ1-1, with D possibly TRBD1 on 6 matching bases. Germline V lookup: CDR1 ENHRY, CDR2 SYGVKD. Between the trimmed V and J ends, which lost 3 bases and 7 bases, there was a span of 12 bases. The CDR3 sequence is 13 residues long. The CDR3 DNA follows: TGTGCCATCAGTGAAAGGGGGGAGGGTGAAGCTTTCTTT. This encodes CAISERGEGEAFF.

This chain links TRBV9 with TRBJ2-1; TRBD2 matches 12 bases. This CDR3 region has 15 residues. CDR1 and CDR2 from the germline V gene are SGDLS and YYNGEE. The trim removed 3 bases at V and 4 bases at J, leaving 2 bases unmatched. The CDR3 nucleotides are TGTGCCAGCAGCGCCCTAGCGGGGGGGTACAATGAGCAGTTCTTC. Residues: CASSALAGGYNEQFF.

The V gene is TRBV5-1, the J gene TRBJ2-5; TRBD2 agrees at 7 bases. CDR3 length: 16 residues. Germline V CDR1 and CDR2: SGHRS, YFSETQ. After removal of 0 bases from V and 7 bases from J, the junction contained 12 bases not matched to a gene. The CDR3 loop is CASSLAGAGVIRTQYF. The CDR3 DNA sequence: TGCGCCAGCAGCTTGGCCGGGGCGGGAGTCATAAGGACCCAGTACTTC.

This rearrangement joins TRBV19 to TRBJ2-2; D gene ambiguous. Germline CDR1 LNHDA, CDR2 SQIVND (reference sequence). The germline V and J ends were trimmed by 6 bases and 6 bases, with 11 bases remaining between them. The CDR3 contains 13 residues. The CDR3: CASSLLRPGELFF. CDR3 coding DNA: TGTGCCAGTAGCCTACTCCGTCCCGGGGAGCTGTTTTTT. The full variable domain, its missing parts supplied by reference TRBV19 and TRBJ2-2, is DGGITQSPKYLFRKEGQNVTLSCEQNLNHDAMYWYRQDPGQGLRLIYYSQIVNDFQKGDIAEGYSVSREKKESFPLTVTSAQKNPTAFYLCASSLLRPGELFFGEGSRLTVL.

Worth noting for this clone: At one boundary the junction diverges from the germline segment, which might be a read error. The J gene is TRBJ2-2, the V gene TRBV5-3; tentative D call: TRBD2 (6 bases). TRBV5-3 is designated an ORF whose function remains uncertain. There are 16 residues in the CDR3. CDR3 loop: CARSLVLATPTWELFF. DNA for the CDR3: TGTGCCAGAAGCTTGGTCCTAGCGACTCCCACCTGGGAGCTGTTTTTT.

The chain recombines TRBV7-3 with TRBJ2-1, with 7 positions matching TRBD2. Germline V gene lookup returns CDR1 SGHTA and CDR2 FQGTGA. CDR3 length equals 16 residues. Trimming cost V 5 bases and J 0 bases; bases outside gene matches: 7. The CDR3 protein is CASSVNPSGSYNEQFF. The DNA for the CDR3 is TGTGCCAGCAGCGTTAATCCTAGCGGCTCCTACAATGAGCAGTTCTTC.

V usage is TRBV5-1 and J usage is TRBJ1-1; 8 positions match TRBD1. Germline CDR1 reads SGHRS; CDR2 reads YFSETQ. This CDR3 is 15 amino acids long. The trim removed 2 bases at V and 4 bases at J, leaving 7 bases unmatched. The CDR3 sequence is CASSFSQGAVTEAFF. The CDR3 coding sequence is TGCGCCAGCAGCTTTTCCCAGGGGGCTGTCACTGAAGCTTTCTTT.

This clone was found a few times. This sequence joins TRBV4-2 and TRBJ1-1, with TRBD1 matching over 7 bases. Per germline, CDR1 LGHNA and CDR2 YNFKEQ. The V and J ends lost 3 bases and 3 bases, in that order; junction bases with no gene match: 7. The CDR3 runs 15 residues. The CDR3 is CASSQWGDSDTEAFF. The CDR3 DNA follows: TGTGCCAGCAGCCAGTGGGGGGACAGCGACACTGAAGCTTTCTTT.